This T cell receptor (beta chain) emerged from a study of cytomegalovirus exposure and HLA in healthy donors. The overall study: The Caucasian-associated ancestry cluster held roughly 78% of approximately 400 genotyped donors.

Trimming took 4 bases from V and 2 from J, leaving 10 bases between them. The CDR3 is 13 amino acids. CDR1 and CDR2 (germline): SGHDT, YYEEEE. PCR used 60 Vbeta primers and 13 Jbeta primers. TCRdb's copy holds only in-frame clones and misses some; the assay was immunoSEQ multiplex PCR. Of 45,000 to 65,000 clones listed, 60% to 85% are singletons. The sequence was collected from a woman between 40 and 55 years old in good health and CMV-seropositive. The sequenced sample consisted of PBMCs. J is TRBJ2-7 and V is TRBV5-6; D perhaps matches TRBD1 (6 bases). The CDR3, as DNA: TGTGCCAGCAGCGGGGGACATGCCTACGAGCAGTACTTC. It yields the protein CASSGGHAYEQYF.